Listed below are T cell receptor beta chains from one sample, sequenced in a study of radiation and T cells in renal cell carcinoma. Method: immunoSEQ multiplex PCR; TCRdb's copy keeps in-frame clones and lacks some. The repertoire consists of 130,000 to 150,000 clones, with about 88% occurring once and the leading ten covering about a sixth. Sequences were derived from blood, sampled from a patient whose treatment included radiotherapy and nephrectomy. The receptors shown here come from a woman aged 45-65 years with renal cell carcinoma. Both conserved end residues are part of each CDR3. D genes are given only for firm matches. Not every row has a clone size; where given, it reads once, few, many or a size class.

j_call	d_call	clone_size	v_call	cdr3_nt	cdr3_aa
TRBJ2-2	TRBD1	NA	TRBV10-3	TGTGCCATCAGTGGGGGACAGGGGAACACCGGGGAGCTGTTTTTT	CAISGGQGNTGELFF
TRBJ2-3	TRBD2	NA	TRBV5-1	TGCGCCAGCAGCTTGGCTAGCGGGGGCGATACGCAGTATTTT	CASSLASGGDTQYF
TRBJ1-3	NA	NA	TRBV2	TGTGCCACCCGACAGGACAACGCTGGAAACACCATATATTTT	CATRQDNAGNTIYF
TRBJ2-2	NA	NA	TRBV5-6	TGTGCCAGCAGCTTTCGGGGAATCGCCGGGGAGCTGTTTTTT	CASSFRGIAGELFF
TRBJ1-2	NA	NA	TRBV25-1	TGTGCCAGCAGTGAATTAAGGGGCGGGGAGACCTATGGCTACACCTTC	CASSELRGGETYGYTF
TRBJ2-5	NA	NA	TRBV11-3	TGTGCCAGCAGCTTAGGGGGGCAAGAGACCCAGTACTTC	CASSLGGQETQYF
TRBJ1-2	NA	once	TRBV4-1	TGCGCCAGCAGCCAAGGGGACCGCGGCAGGGGCTACACCTTC	CASSQGDRGRGYTF
TRBJ2-3	NA	many	TRBV15	TGTGCCACCGGGGAGAGATGGGGCTCAGATACGCAGTATTTT	CATGERWGSDTQYF
TRBJ2-2	TRBD2	NA	TRBV5-1	TGCGCCAGCAGCGAGGGGACTAGCGGGACCACCGGGGAGCTGTTTTTT	CASSEGTSGTTGELFF
TRBJ1-5	NA	NA	TRBV27	TGTGCCAGCAGTTCCTGGGGAGGGGATCAGCCCCAGCATTTT	CASSSWGGDQPQHF
TRBJ2-7	NA	NA	TRBV9	TGTGCCAGCAGCCCCCCGGCGGGCACAACCTACGAGCAGTACTTC	CASSPPAGTTYEQYF
TRBJ1-1	NA	NA	TRBV5-6	TGTGCCAGCAGCTTTTTTCCGAACACTGAAGCTTTCTTT	CASSFFPNTEAFF
TRBJ1-5	NA	NA	TRBV5-4	TGTGCCAGCAGCTTGGACGGGTACCAGCCCCAGCATTTT	CASSLDGYQPQHF
TRBJ2-5	TRBD1	NA	TRBV7-2	TGTGCCAGCAGCTTACCCCCCGGGACAGAAGAGACCCAGTACTTC	CASSLPPGTEETQYF
TRBJ2-2	NA	NA	TRBV7-2	TGCGCCAGCAGCCTCGGAACAGGGATTTACACCGGGGAGCTGTTTTTT	CASSLGTGIYTGELFF
TRBJ2-2	TRBD2	once	TRBV11-3	TGTGCCAGCAGCAAACTAGCGGGGGGAAGAACCGGGGAGCTGTTTTTT	CASSKLAGGRTGELFF